The rows below give T cell receptor beta chains drawn from one sample of a study of blood T cell repertoires in COVID-19. Assay used: immunoSEQ multiplex PCR; TCRdb lists only in-frame clones, some missing. The profile shows 400,000 to 500,000 clones, about nine tenths of them singletons. Input material: peripheral blood. These receptors were taken from a woman between 25 and 40 years old with active or convalescent COVID-19. CDR3s leave out the opening cysteine and the closing phenylalanine or tryptophan. The order of the fields is J gene, V gene, clone size, CDR3 protein. Clone size is stated in some rows and not others, as once, few, many or a class when expanded.

TRBJ2-3 | TRBV9 | NA | ASSSSGGQNTQY
TRBJ2-5 | TRBV6-2/TRBV6-3 | NA | ASSLRNRGGGETQY
TRBJ2-7 | TRBV7-9 | NA | ASSQTGEEQY
TRBJ1-6 | TRBV7-2 | NA | ASSHRDSNSPLH
TRBJ2-2 | TRBV12-5 | NA | ASVSGRPTGELF
TRBJ1-2 | TRBV29-1 | NA | SVEDGQGWYDYGYT
TRBJ2-7 | TRBV5-1 | NA | ASRPTPGTGGSEQY
TRBJ1-1 | TRBV19 | NA | ATLGGPNTEAF
TRBJ2-2 | TRBV3-1/TRBV3-2 | few | ASSQGLTENTGELF
TRBJ1-3 | TRBV28 | NA | ASTGEGGASGNTIY
TRBJ2-3 | TRBV9 | NA | ASSTRDRGRTDTQY
TRBJ1-4 | TRBV7-9 | NA | ASSLAQDNEKLF
TRBJ2-5 | TRBV18 | NA | ASSPQQGQETQY
TRBJ1-2 | TRBV3-1/TRBV3-2 | NA | ASSQVEGGYT
TRBJ2-2 | TRBV27 | NA | ASSLAGTGELF
TRBJ1-6 | TRBV5-6 | NA | ASSLGQGTSPLH
TRBJ1-1 | TRBV7-6 | NA | ASSLALAGGGTEAF
TRBJ1-1 | TRBV6-5 | NA | ASLSGFNTEAF
TRBJ1-1 | TRBV10-3 | NA | AIRSRGNTEAF
TRBJ1-2 | TRBV28 | NA | ASSLSRQGLYGYT
TRBJ1-1 | TRBV4-1 | NA | ASSQPIEDGFGAF
TRBJ2-3 | TRBV7-2 | NA | ASSELAGGVTDTQY
TRBJ1-6 | TRBV30 | NA | ACLGGDNSPLH
TRBJ2-2 | TRBV6-5 | once | ASRGGGPPTGELF
TRBJ1-2 | TRBV6-5 | NA | ASSPSGQAGYT
TRBJ1-2 | TRBV14 | NA | ASSPFQGASYGYT
TRBJ1-1 | TRBV7-9 | once | AGGDRGRMNTEAF
TRBJ1-6 | TRBV27 | few | ASSFPVDGVRNSPLH
TRBJ1-5 | TRBV15 | NA | ATSRDSGTGVKSSNQPQH
TRBJ1-1 | TRBV5-4 | NA | ASSQDMSNTEAF
TRBJ1-1 | TRBV19 | NA | ASSSDRDTEAF
TRBJ1-2 | TRBV5-6 | NA | ASSYPERANYGYT
TRBJ2-7 | TRBV2 | NA | ASSEVGGWTGNRYEQY
TRBJ2-1 | TRBV15 | NA | ATSRGGLYNEQF
TRBJ1-4 | TRBV19 | NA | ASSPRQGSTNEKLF
TRBJ2-7 | TRBV12-2 | NA | ASRLVRGLAVEQY
TRBJ2-7 | TRBV18 | few | ASSPTGEYEQY
TRBJ2-1 | TRBV5-5 | once | ASSLGLSGAYNEQF
TRBJ1-4 | TRBV3-1/TRBV3-2 | NA | ASSQGYGQGLEKLF
TRBJ2-2 | TRBV6-5 | NA | ASGAGQGYGELF
TRBJ2-5 | TRBV2 | NA | ASSERTGGAGETQY
TRBJ2-2 | TRBV4-1 | once | ASSQDTGMTGELF
TRBJ1-1 | TRBV3-1/TRBV3-2 | NA | ASSQGQSLVRNTEAF
TRBJ1-2 | TRBV25-1 | NA | ASSEFGTGGSVNYGYT
TRBJ1-1 | TRBV4-2 | NA | ASSQDTRGTEAF
TRBJ1-5 | TRBV7-2 | few | ASSFQGDSNQPQH
TRBJ2-1 | TRBV6-5 | NA | ASTEASGMTEQF
TRBJ2-5 | TRBV18 | NA | ASSPLPGQGYQETQY